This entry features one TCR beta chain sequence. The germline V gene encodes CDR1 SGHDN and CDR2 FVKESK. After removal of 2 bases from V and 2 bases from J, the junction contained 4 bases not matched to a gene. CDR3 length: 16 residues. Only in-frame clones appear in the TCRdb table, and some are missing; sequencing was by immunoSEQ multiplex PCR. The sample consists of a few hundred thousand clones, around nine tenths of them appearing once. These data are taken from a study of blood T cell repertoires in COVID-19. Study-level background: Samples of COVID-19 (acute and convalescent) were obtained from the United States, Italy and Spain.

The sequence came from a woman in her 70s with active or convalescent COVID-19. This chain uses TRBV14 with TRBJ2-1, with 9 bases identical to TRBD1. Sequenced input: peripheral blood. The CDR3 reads CASSQLGTGPYNEQFF. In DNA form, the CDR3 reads TGTGCCAGCAGCCAACTTGGGACAGGGCCCTACAATGAGCAGTTCTTC.